This paragraph covers one T cell receptor beta chain sequence. The authors' processing: It was from reference gene primer amplification that nucleated cell counts were estimated. TCRdb's table, derived via immunoSEQ multiplex PCR, lists solely in-frame clones and lacks some. The V and J calls and clone size were taken over from that table, and D and trimming were inferred from the DNA. This sample yields about 260,000 clones, of which roughly 86% are seen a single time; approximately 0.7% belongs to the top ten. This sample was included in a study of blood T cell repertoires in COVID-19. Study-wide context: COVID-19 samples from acute and convalescent phases originated in the United States, Italy and Spain.

Germline lookup yields CDR1 MDHEN and CDR2 SYDVKM. This CDR3 has 11 amino acids. Trimming cost V 10 bases and J 2 bases, with 8 bases left between them. The sample comprised peripheral blood. The chain uses TRBV28 and TRBJ2-5, with a tentative D call TRBD1 (6 bases). The TCR originated in a human donor in a cohort sampled during active COVID-19. CDR3 DNA: TGTGCCACGCAGGGGCAAGAGACCCAGTACTTC. This gives the protein CATQGQETQYF.